This T cell receptor beta chain derives from a study of Ad26.COV2.S vaccination and SARS-CoV-2 variants. The overall study: Donor joined the COV1001 Ad26.COV2.S trial arm. By the intramuscular route, Ad26.COV2.S was given once, or twice 56 days apart. Study-wide results and limits: Spike-specific responses of CD8+ and CD4+ T cells were reported to display substantial breadth after vaccination.

Stated treatment: around 19 received Ad26.COV2.S at low or high dose, single or two shots; a few received placebo; per-sample allocation not given. Specimens were obtained on day 63 following the first vaccine or placebo injection. Cohort 1b enrolled adults aged 18-55 years in Boston. This clone was picked up one time. Antigen: not known. Using immunoSEQ multiplex PCR, the repertoire was profiled, and TCRdb retains in-frame clones only, with some absent. The sample yields roughly 450,000 clones, 90% seen once. The sequence was collected from a person between 18 and 65 years old who received the Ad26.COV2.S COVID-19 vaccine or a placebo. The starting material was peripheral blood, obtained in a trial of Ad26.COV2.S vaccine versus placebo.

The CDR3: CASSLGGQGLNTEAFF. The CDR3 DNA sequence: TGTGCCAGCAGCTTAGGGGGACAGGGGTTGAACACTGAAGCTTTCTTT. The chain has TRBV7-9 and TRBJ1-1, with 10 bases fitting TRBD1. The CDR3 runs to 16 residues. Germline V gene lookup returns CDR1 SEHNR and CDR2 FQNEAQ (reference sequence). V gave up 1 base and J gave up 0 bases; unmatched junction bases: 2.